These 18 T cell receptor beta chains share one sample of origin, sequenced in a study of shared clonotypes between healthy human individuals. Generated by immunoSEQ multiplex PCR, the TCRdb table keeps only in-frame clones and is missing some. This table has fewer than 1.6 million clones, 98% to 99% appearing once. The sequencing sample was made of naive CD4+ T cells sorted from blood. Subset described: CD45RA+ positively selected. These receptors originate from a man aged 25 to 40 in good health.

J is TRBJ2-7 and V is TRBV18; no definite D call. The length of the CDR3 is 15 residues. V was trimmed by 5 bases and J by 1 base, leaving 15 bases between them. Germline CDR1 and CDR2: KGHSH and LQKENI. The CDR3 loop is CASSERAAGSYEQYF. For the CDR3, the DNA is TGTGCCAGCTCAGAAAGGGCGGCAGGTTCCTACGAGCAGTACTTC.

The gene calls are TRBV18 and TRBJ2-5, with 8 bases fitting TRBD1. The CDR3 length is 14 residues. The germline gives CDR1 KGHSH, CDR2 LQKENI. V shed 3 bases and J 4 bases; nucleotides not matched to a gene: 4. The CDR3 sequence is CASSPPQGAETQYF. CDR3 in DNA: TGTGCCAGCTCACCTCCCCAGGGGGCAGAGACCCAGTACTTC.

The chain links TRBV11-2 to TRBJ2-2; tentative D call: TRBD2 (7 bases). The CDR3 has 16 amino acids. Germline values: CDR1 SGHAT, CDR2 FQNNGV. Trimming stripped 2 bases from V and 4 bases from J, with 14 bases between. CDR3 amino acids: CASSLTGGLGTGELFF. The CDR3 nucleotides are TGTGCCAGCAGCTTAACCGGGGGGCTGGGCACCGGGGAGCTGTTTTTT.

This clone was seen once. This chain joins TRBV5-1 and TRBJ2-1, with 9 bases that match TRBD2. This CDR3 comprises 18 residues. CDR1 is SGHRS, CDR2 YFSETQ, per germline. Trimming removed 0 bases from V and 4 bases from J; junction bases left unmatched: 11. CDR3 in amino acids: CASSLVRPGTSSYNEQFF. In DNA form, the CDR3 reads TGCGCCAGCAGCTTGGTTCGGCCCGGGACTAGCTCGTACAATGAGCAGTTCTTC.

The rearrangement uses TRBV4-1 and TRBJ1-5; no clear D. The germline V and J ends were trimmed by 4 bases and 7 bases, with 14 bases remaining between them. Looked up from germline, CDR1 is MGHRA and CDR2 is YSYEKL. The CDR3 consists of 14 residues. The CDR3 DNA is TGCGCCAGCAGCCCAGCCGATTTCCAGCAGCCCCAGCATTTT. Its protein product is CASSPADFQQPQHF.

The J gene is TRBJ1-3, the V gene TRBV10-1; a possible D gene is TRBD1 (5 bases). Trimming pared 5 bases from V and 0 bases from J, leaving 8 bases between. This CDR3 region has 14 residues. The germline gives CDR1 WNHNN, CDR2 SYGVQD (reference sequence). The CDR3 region has the DNA TGCGCCAGCAGTATGGGGACCTCTGGAAACACCATATATTTT. As protein: CASSMGTSGNTIYF.

The V and J genes are TRBV5-1 and TRBJ2-5; 8 bases match TRBD1. The CDR3 runs 15 residues. Germline CDR1 is SGHRS and CDR2 is YFSETQ. The trim removed 1 base at V and 4 bases at J, leaving 6 bases unmatched. The CDR3 loop is CASSLTGGGLETQYF. The CDR3 coding sequence is TGCGCCAGCAGCTTGACAGGGGGAGGTTTAGAGACCCAGTACTTC. The variable domain in full, completed from reference TRBV5-1 and TRBJ2-5, reads KAGVTQTPRYLIKTRGQQVTLSCSPISGHRSVSWYQQTPGQGLQFLFEYFSETQRNKGNFPGRFSGRQFSNSRSEMNVSTLELGDSALYLCASSLTGGGLETQYFGPGTRLLVL.

Regarding this clone: Germline and junction disagree at one end, which may indicate a read error. This sequence joins TRBV10-3 and TRBJ2-7; D ambiguous. Germline V lookup: CDR1 ENHRY, CDR2 SYGVKD. This CDR3 spans 12 amino acids. The CDR3 DNA reads TGTGCCATCGGGCTTGGCTCCCACGAGCAGTACTTC. Translating it yields CAIGLGSHEQYF.

The chain joins TRBV19 to TRBJ2-7; the D call may be TRBD1 or TRBD2 (5 bases each). Trimming took off 3 bases at V and 2 bases at J, with 17 bases between the two ends. The germline V gene encodes CDR1 LNHDA and CDR2 SQIVND (reference sequence). The CDR3 covers 16 residues. The CDR3, as DNA: TGTGCCAGTAGTATCGGGGCTGAGGGAACGGCCTACGAGCAGTACTTC. This encodes CASSIGAEGTAYEQYF.

The chain is built from TRBV18 and TRBJ2-3; no firm D call. Germline CDR1 is KGHSH and CDR2 is LQKENI. V lost 4 bases, J lost 1 base, and 9 bases lay in between. CDR3 size: 14 residues. The CDR3 region is CASSLALGTDTQYF. The CDR3 DNA sequence: TGTGCCAGCTCACTGGCGCTGGGCACAGATACGCAGTATTTT. The full variable domain, its missing parts supplied by reference TRBV18 and TRBJ2-3, is NAGVMQNPRHLVRRRGQEARLRCSPMKGHSHVYWYRQLPEEGLKFMVYLQKENIIDESGMPKERFSAEFPKEGPSILRIQQVVRGDSAAYFCASSLALGTDTQYFGPGTRLTVL.

The rearrangement links TRBV5-1 to TRBJ2-3; 10 bases are shared with TRBD1. The CDR3 spans 14 residues. J was trimmed by 5 bases and V by 5 bases; bases with no gene match: 5. Germline V lookup: CDR1 SGHRS, CDR2 YFSETQ. The CDR3 loop reads CASRLTGGGDTQYF. CDR3 nucleotides: TGCGCCAGCAGGCTGACAGGGGGCGGAGATACGCAGTATTTT.

The V call is TRBV7-3, the J call TRBJ1-1; D possibly corresponds to TRBD1 (5 bases). The CDR3 totals 14 residues. Trimming stripped 2 bases from V and 7 bases from J, with 14 bases between. Germline loops: CDR1 SGHTA, CDR2 FQGTGA. CDR3 residues: CASSLWGRGDEAFF. The DNA of the CDR3 is TGTGCCAGCAGCTTATGGGGGAGAGGGGATGAAGCTTTCTTT. Combining the CDR3 with reference TRBV7-3 and TRBJ1-1 gives the whole variable domain GAGVSQTPSNKVTEKGKYVELRCDPISGHTALYWYRQSLGQGPEFLIYFQGTGAADDSGLPNDRFFAVRPEGSVSTLKIQRTERGDSAVYLCASSLWGRGDEAFFGQGTRLTVV.

The V and J genes are TRBV15 and TRBJ1-2; no reliable D call. V gave up 4 bases and J gave up 1 base, with 10 bases separating them. CDR1 is LNHNV and CDR2 is YYDKDF in the germline V gene (reference sequence). The CDR3 is 14 amino acids. CDR3 sequence (DNA): TGTGCCACCAGCAACAGAGCCCTTAACTATGGCTACACCTTC. Protein sequence: CATSNRALNYGYTF.

The V call is TRBV5-1, the J call TRBJ2-7; 7 bases agree with TRBD1. In germline, CDR1 is SGHRS, CDR2 YFSETQ. V shed 0 bases and J 4 bases; nucleotides not matched to a gene: 10. CDR3 length: 16 amino acids. The CDR3 region has the DNA TGCGCCAGCAGCTTGGGGCCCGGGACAGCTATTTACGAGCAGTACTTC. Translating gives CASSLGPGTAIYEQYF.

The J gene is TRBJ2-5, the V gene TRBV5-1; a possible D gene is TRBD1 (5 bases). The length of the CDR3 is 14 residues. Germline values: CDR1 SGHRS, CDR2 YFSETQ. Trimming stripped 4 bases from V and 2 bases from J, with 12 bases between. This chain's CDR3 is CASSSGQLQETQYF. In nucleotides, the CDR3 is TGCGCCAGCAGCAGTGGACAACTACAAGAGACCCAGTACTTC.

The V and J genes are TRBV5-1 and TRBJ2-2; D call uncertain. Germline CDR1 is SGHRS and CDR2 is YFSETQ. V was trimmed by 1 base and J by 6 bases, leaving 7 bases between them. CDR3 length: 13 residues. This chain's CDR3 is CASSLFSPGELFF. The CDR3 DNA follows: TGCGCCAGCAGCTTGTTTAGTCCCGGGGAGCTGTTTTTT.

As regards this clone: Other DNA sequences within the sample encode an identical CDR3. This chain links TRBV5-1 with TRBJ2-3; D might be TRBD1 (6 bases). This CDR3 comprises 14 residues. V was cut by 0 bases and J by 5 bases, with 10 bases left in between. The germline V gene encodes CDR1 SGHRS and CDR2 YFSETQ. The CDR3 protein is CASSLDRAEDTQYF. The CDR3 DNA follows: TGCGCCAGCAGCTTGGACAGGGCAGAAGATACGCAGTATTTT.

The chain is built from TRBV5-5 and TRBJ2-2; 9 nucleotides match TRBD2. Looked up from germline, CDR1 is SGHKS and CDR2 is YYEKEE (reference sequence). The CDR3 has 16 amino acids. V lost 6 bases and J lost 8; bases outside the gene matches: 14. In DNA, the CDR3 is TGTGCCAGCACCCCCTTAGCGGGAGCTGGGAAAGGGGAGCTGTTTTTT. Encoded protein: CASTPLAGAGKGELFF.